This T cell receptor beta chain was captured by sequencing in a study of T cells in localized non-small cell lung cancer. This clone occurred once. What it binds is not known. This table comes from immunoSEQ multiplex PCR, and its TCRdb copy is limited to in-frame clones, with some not included. The sample contains under 20,000 clones, 90% to 95% of which appear only once. Study results and caveats: For the top 100 tumor clones, a median about 62 also appeared in adjacent lung.

The source was peripheral blood, collected before any cancer treatment. The clonotype originates from a woman between 35 and 75 years old with stage I lung adenocarcinoma.

The CDR3 DNA reads as TGTGCCAGCAGCTTAGCTGCTAGCGGGAGTGTCTACGAGCAGTACTTC. This codes for CASSLAASGSVYEQYF. J is TRBJ2-7 and V is TRBV11-3, with 10 bases matching TRBD2. The CDR3 extends over 16 amino acids. Germline assignment: CDR1 SGHNT and CDR2 YENEEA. V lost 1 base and J lost 3; bases outside the gene matches: 6.